This is a list of T cell receptor beta chains from one sample in a study of OX40 agonist ivuxolimab in advanced cancers. Method: immunoSEQ multiplex PCR; TCRdb's copy keeps in-frame clones and lacks some. Here the sample spans about 44,000 clones, roughly 86% being singletons. The specimen comprised CD4+ or CD8+ T cells sorted from blood, sampled in a trial of the OX40 agonist ivuxolimab. These receptors were obtained from an adult with an advanced solid tumor such as melanoma, head and neck, liver or kidney cancer. CDR3s include the opening cysteine and the closing phenylalanine or tryptophan. The D gene is left open where the match is weak. For some rows the clone size is stated as once, few or many, or as a class when expanded; others skip it.

>-|TRBJ2-2|TRBV7-8|-
CASSYRERNTGELFF
TGTGCCAGCAGCTACAGGGAACGGAACACCGGGGAGCTGTTTTTT
>-|TRBJ2-2|TRBV5-4|TRBD2
CASSSKREANTGELFF
TGTGCCAGCAGCTCGAAGCGGGAGGCGAACACCGGGGAGCTGTTTTTT
>-|TRBJ2-4|TRBV5-1|TRBD2
CASSFGGENIQYF
TGCGCCAGCAGCTTTGGGGGGGAAAACATTCAGTACTTC
>-|TRBJ1-4|TRBV30|-
CAWGTGEKLFF
TGTGCCTGGGGGACTGGAGAAAAACTGTTTTTT
>-|TRBJ2-5|TRBV5-4|TRBD2
CASSLPKLGLAGETQYF
TGTGCCAGCAGCTTACCCAAGCTAGGACTAGCGGGAGAGACCCAGTACTTC
>-|TRBJ2-5|TRBV2|-
CASRRTEETQYF
TGTGCCAGCAGAAGGACAGAAGAGACCCAGTACTTC
>-|TRBJ1-6|TRBV2|-
CASSVSRHNSPLHF
TGTGCCAGCAGTGTAAGCCGCCATAATTCACCCCTCCACTTT
>once|TRBJ1-2|TRBV11-2|-
CASSLETGVRYGYTF
TGTGCCAGCAGCTTAGAAACGGGGGTGAGATATGGCTACACCTTC
>-|TRBJ1-1|TRBV5-1|-
CASSLDVMNTEAFF
TGCGCCAGCAGCTTGGATGTGATGAACACTGAAGCTTTCTTT
>-|TRBJ2-5|TRBV6-5|-
CASSYSHGGWETQYF
TGTGCCAGCAGTTACTCGCATGGGGGGTGGGAGACCCAGTACTTC
>-|TRBJ2-1|TRBV9|-
CASSASHGYSYNEQFF
TGTGCCAGCAGCGCGAGTCATGGCTACTCCTACAATGAGCAGTTCTTC
>-|TRBJ1-6|TRBV28|-
CASSSGGLDSPLHF
TGTGCCAGCAGTTCCGGGGGATTGGATTCACCCCTCCACTTT
>-|TRBJ1-1|TRBV19|-
CASSTRDPNTEAFF
TGTGCCAGTAGTACCCGGGACCCTAACACTGAAGCTTTCTTT
>-|TRBJ2-7|TRBV7-9|-
CASSLASGGSYEQYF
TGTGCCAGCAGCTTAGCATCGGGCGGTTCCTACGAGCAGTACTTC
>-|TRBJ2-2|TRBV21-1|-
CASIQPNTGELFF
TGTGCCAGCATACAGCCGAACACCGGGGAGCTGTTTTTT
>-|TRBJ2-5|TRBV9|-
CASSVVPGWGETQYF
TGTGCCAGCAGCGTAGTCCCCGGGTGGGGTGAGACCCAGTACTTC
>once|TRBJ2-7|TRBV5-8|-
CASSEQGLSIYEQYF
TGTGCCAGCAGCGAACAGGGTTTGTCGATCTACGAGCAGTACTTC
>-|TRBJ2-3|TRBV18|TRBD2
CASSLHGGSLSDTQYF
TGTGCCAGCTCACTACATGGCGGGAGTTTGTCAGATACGCAGTATTTT
>-|TRBJ1-5|TRBV19|TRBD1
CASSSTGGVPQPQHF
TGTGCCAGTAGTTCTACAGGGGGCGTCCCCCAGCCCCAGCATTTT
>-|TRBJ2-3|TRBV9|-
CASSVLGLSVGGADTQYF
TGTGCCAGCAGCGTATTGGGGCTCTCCGTGGGGGGGGCTGATACGCAGTATTTT
>few|TRBJ1-1|TRBV6-4|-
CASRLTRNTEAFF
TGTGCCAGCAGACTCACAAGAAACACTGAAGCTTTCTTT
>-|TRBJ2-2|TRBV30|TRBD1
CACPGGQAGAGELFF
TGTGCCTGCCCCGGGGGACAGGCTGGCGCCGGGGAGCTGTTTTTT
>-|TRBJ2-5|TRBV18|TRBD2
CASSLGTSSAETQYF
TGTGCCAGCTCACTGGGGACTAGCTCGGCAGAGACCCAGTACTTC
>-|TRBJ1-2|TRBV4-1|TRBD1
CASSQAETGLTNYGYTF
TGCGCCAGCAGCCAAGCAGAGACAGGGCTTACTAACTATGGCTACACCTTC
>-|TRBJ2-7|TRBV15|TRBD1
CATSRARDRVTEQYF
TGTGCCACCAGCAGAGCCCGGGACAGGGTGACCGAGCAGTACTTC
>-|TRBJ2-2|TRBV5-1|-
CASSFQNTGELFF
TGCGCCAGCAGCTTCCAGAACACCGGGGAGCTGTTTTTT
>-|TRBJ1-1|TRBV9|TRBD1
CASSVGQDRDTEAFF
TGTGCCAGCAGCGTAGGACAGGACAGGGACACTGAAGCTTTCTTT
>-|TRBJ1-3|TRBV21-1|-
CASSTGISGNTIYF
TGTGCCAGCAGTACTGGGATCAGTGGAAACACCATATATTTT
>-|TRBJ2-3|TRBV30|TRBD2
CAWSVLAGAGDTQYF
TGTGCCTGGAGTGTACTAGCGGGGGCCGGAGATACGCAGTATTTT
>-|TRBJ2-6|TRBV28|-
CASTNLLGTSGSGANVLTF
TGTGCCAGCACCAATTTACTTGGGACCAGCGGGTCTGGGGCCAACGTCCTGACTTTC
>-|TRBJ2-7|TRBV2|TRBD2
CAAREGPYEQYF
TGTGCGGCAAGGGAGGGACCCTACGAGCAGTACTTC
>-|TRBJ1-6|TRBV6-1|-
CASSELVRSPLHF
TGTGCCAGCAGTGAATTGGTCCGATCACCCCTCCACTTT